What follows are 2 T cell receptor beta chains derived from one specimen sequenced in a study of T cell changes during pregnancy in multiple sclerosis. Repertoires were generated with immunoSEQ multiplex PCR, while TCRdb's copy carries only in-frame clones and drops some. Counted here are around 42,000 clones, about 90% occurring once; the ten biggest clones make up under 0.9%. The sequencing here drew on CD4+ T cells from peripheral blood mononuclear cells, taken in the third trimester of pregnancy. The receptors derive from a female donor with multiple sclerosis, enrolled in a pregnancy study.

The rearrangement links TRBV9 to TRBJ1-2; TRBD1 matches at 7 bases. The germline V gene has CDR1 SGDLS and CDR2 YYNGEE. This CDR3 contains 13 residues. The V and J ends lost 0 bases and 5 bases, in that order; junction bases with no gene match: 1. The CDR3 is CASSVGRGYGYTF. CDR3 coding DNA: TGTGCCAGCAGCGTAGGCAGGGGGTATGGCTACACCTTC.

The CDR3 region has the DNA TGTGCCTGGAGTGCCTGGGAGGAAAAACTGTTTTTT. It translates to CAWSAWEEKLFF. The chain employs TRBV30 and TRBJ1-4; the D is unclear. V shed 1 base and J shed 8 bases, with 8 bases lying between them. The CDR3 contains 12 residues. CDR1 and CDR2 (germline): GTSNPN, SVGIG (reference sequence).